These 18 T cell receptor beta chains originate from one sample sequenced in a study of blood T cell repertoires in COVID-19. The table came from immunoSEQ multiplex PCR; TCRdb's copy has only in-frame clones and leaves some out. The sample contains tens of thousands of clones, 82% of which appear only once. The sequenced material came from peripheral blood. Every receptor here comes from a man aged 50 or older with acute or convalescent COVID-19.

This clone was observed a few times. The chain combines TRBV5-1 with TRBJ2-7; 7 bases match TRBD1. Looked up from germline, CDR1 is SGHRS and CDR2 is YFSETQ. This CDR3 is built from 14 residues. J gave up 6 bases and V 6 bases, and 12 bases lay outside the gene matches. CDR3 nucleotide sequence: TGCGCCAGCAACCCCGGACAGGAGTTCGCCGAGCAGTACTTC. It yields the protein CASNPGQEFAEQYF.

The chain couples TRBV6-1 to TRBJ2-6; D possibly corresponds to TRBD1 (5 bases). Between the trimmed V and J ends, which lost 6 bases and 1 base, there was a span of 7 bases. The germline V gene encodes CDR1 MNHNS and CDR2 SASEGT. CDR3 size: 14 residues. In nucleotides, the CDR3 is TGTGCCAGCAGCAGGGATTCTGGGGCCAACGTCCTGACTTTC. As protein: CASSRDSGANVLTF.

A few counts support this clone. The CDR3 loop reads CASSYSQGSYEQYF. CDR3 DNA sequence: TGTGCCAGCAGTTATAGTCAGGGCTCCTACGAGCAGTACTTC. This rearrangement joins TRBV6-2 or TRBV6-3 to TRBJ2-7; weak D call: TRBD1 (5 bases). Trimming stripped 3 bases from V and 0 bases from J, with 9 bases between. This CDR3 has 14 amino acids. Germline V gives CDR1 MNHEY, CDR2 SVGEGT.

The chain is built from TRBV6-5 and TRBJ2-2, with 8 positions matching TRBD2. Germline CDR1 and CDR2: MNHEY and SVGAGI. The CDR3 contains 15 residues. The V gene end was trimmed by 8 bases and the J gene end by 5 bases; junction bases not matched to a gene: 10. The DNA of the CDR3 is TGTGCCAGCGGAGCAGCGGGGGTCTCAACCGGGGAGCTGTTTTTT. Its translation is CASGAAGVSTGELFF.

The J gene is TRBJ2-7, the V gene TRBV25-1; TRBD1 or TRBD2 may be the D gene (7 bases each). Trimming removed 6 bases at V and 2 bases at J, with 14 bases between. Germline CDR1 is MGHDK and CDR2 is SYGVNS. The CDR3 contains 14 residues. CDR3 DNA: TGTGCCAGCAGGGAACAGGGGACTACCTACGAGCAGTACTTC. As protein: CASREQGTTYEQYF.

V and J are TRBV5-3 and TRBJ1-4; 9 nucleotides agree with TRBD1. TRBV5-3 qualifies as an ORF whose function is uncertain. Germline trimming cut 4 bases from V and 7 bases from J; bases unmatched to any gene: 11. This CDR3 is built from 16 residues. CDR3 coding DNA: TGTGCCAGAAGCAACGGGGGGACAGGGAAGGGTGAAAAACTGTTTTTT. Amino acids: CARSNGGTGKGEKLFF.

V usage is TRBV4-1 and J usage is TRBJ2-5; the D gene is possibly TRBD1 (7 bases). This CDR3 contains 16 residues. The germline CDR1 and CDR2 sequences are MGHRA and YSYEKL. Trimming removed 0 bases at V and 5 bases at J, with 16 bases between. This CDR3 is CASSQDRLRGQETQYF. CDR3 nucleotide sequence: TGCGCCAGCAGCCAAGATCGGTTGCGGGGACAGGAGACCCAGTACTTC.

The chain links TRBV27 to TRBJ2-1; D is perhaps TRBD2 (6 bases). The CDR3 runs 16 residues. The germline V gene has CDR1 MNHEY and CDR2 SMNVEV (reference sequence). Trimming cost V 6 bases and J 1 base, with 16 bases left between them. For the CDR3, the DNA is TGTGCCAGCAGCCAAAAAGGAGGGTGGTCCTACAATGAGCAGTTCTTC. Translated: CASSQKGGWSYNEQFF.

This clone was counted once. CDR3 residues: CATSRDRGVVNTIYF. CDR3 coding DNA: TGTGCCACCAGCAGGGACAGGGGGGTGGTAAACACCATATATTTT. The V gene is TRBV15, the J gene TRBJ1-3; 10 bases fit TRBD1. This CDR3 is built from 15 residues. V trimming: 3 bases; J trimming: 6 bases; junction bases outside the gene matches: 5. Germline lookup yields CDR1 LNHNV and CDR2 YYDKDF (reference sequence).

The chain links TRBV29-1 to TRBJ2-7, with D tentatively TRBD1 (6 bases). The germline V and J ends were trimmed by 8 bases and 4 bases, with 18 bases remaining between them. The CDR3 is 13 amino acids. Germline CDR1 and CDR2: SQVTM and ANQGSEA. In DNA form, the CDR3 reads TGCAGCACGCAAACGGTCCAGGGGTACGAGCAGTACTTC. This sequence encodes CSTQTVQGYEQYF.

Only one count was recorded for this clone. This sequence joins TRBV6-6 and TRBJ1-4; D is ambiguous. Looked up from germline, CDR1 is MNHNY and CDR2 is SVGAGI (reference sequence). The CDR3 is made up of 12 amino acids. Between the trimmed V and J ends, which lost 6 bases and 7 bases, there was a span of 9 bases. The CDR3 nucleotides are TGTGCCAGCAGCCGCCCGGGTGAAAAACTGTTTTTT. Encoded protein: CASSRPGEKLFF.

The chain has TRBV19 and TRBJ1-5; D gene uncertain. CDR1 is LNHDA, CDR2 SQIVND, per germline (reference sequence). Trimming cost V 3 bases and J 3 bases, with 9 bases left between them. There are 14 residues in the CDR3. DNA of the CDR3: TGTGCCAGTAGTATTTCCTCTCCCAATCAGCCCCAGCATTTT. It encodes CASSISSPNQPQHF.

This chain's CDR3 is CASSLRDRGRPTNEKLFF. CDR3 in DNA: TGCGCCAGCAGCCTGCGGGACAGGGGGCGTCCAACTAATGAAAAACTGTTTTTT. The V and J genes are TRBV5-1 and TRBJ1-4; 12 bases align to TRBD1. This CDR3 is 18 amino acids long. From germline, CDR1 is SGHRS and CDR2 YFSETQ. V lost 4 bases and J lost 0; bases outside the gene matches: 7.

The chain links TRBV7-8 to TRBJ1-2; 11 positions agree with TRBD1. The germline V gene encodes CDR1 SGHVS and CDR2 FQNEAQ. The ends lost 3 bases at V and 8 bases at J; junction bases unmatched: 11. The CDR3 sequence is 16 residues long. The CDR3 reads CASSFPGQGVREGYTF. The CDR3 coding sequence is TGTGCCAGCAGCTTCCCGGGACAGGGGGTGCGAGAAGGCTACACCTTC.

A single count supports this clone. The chain couples TRBV29-1 to TRBJ2-3, with a weak D call TRBD2 (5 bases). Germline-derived CDR1 and CDR2 are SQVTM and ANQGSEA. This CDR3 has 14 amino acids. V was shortened by 3 bases and J by 2 bases, with 12 bases between the two germline ends. The CDR3 nucleotides read TGCAGCGTTGACGGAGCGGAATTCACAGATACGCAGTATTTT. Amino acid sequence: CSVDGAEFTDTQYF.

DNA for the CDR3: TGTGCCAGCAGCCAAGGAGGGTCGAACGGTGAAGCTTTCTTT. The encoded protein is CASSQGGSNGEAFF. The rearrangement joins TRBV3-1 (or the pseudogene TRBV3-2) to TRBJ1-1; no definite D call. Germline values: CDR1 LGHDT, CDR2 YNNKEL (reference sequence). The CDR3 consists of 14 residues. Trimming left V 1 base short and J 7 bases short, with 13 bases between.

The chain combines TRBV7-9 with TRBJ1-1; 9 nucleotides line up with TRBD1. The CDR3 is made up of 15 amino acids. From germline, CDR1 is SEHNR and CDR2 FQNEAQ (reference sequence). V lost 5 bases to trimming and J lost 5 bases; unmatched junction nucleotides: 9. The CDR3 DNA reads TGTGCCAGCAGCCCAAGTGGGACAGGGAAAACTGAAGCTTTCTTT. Protein sequence: CASSPSGTGKTEAFF.

The chain has TRBV7-9 and TRBJ2-5; D remains ambiguous. Trimming pared 1 base from V and 4 bases from J, leaving 4 bases between. The CDR3 extends over 12 amino acids. CDR1 and CDR2 from the germline V gene are SEHNR and FQNEAQ (reference sequence). CDR3 protein: CASSLDRETQYF. DNA of the CDR3: TGTGCCAGCAGCTTAGATCGAGAGACCCAGTACTTC.